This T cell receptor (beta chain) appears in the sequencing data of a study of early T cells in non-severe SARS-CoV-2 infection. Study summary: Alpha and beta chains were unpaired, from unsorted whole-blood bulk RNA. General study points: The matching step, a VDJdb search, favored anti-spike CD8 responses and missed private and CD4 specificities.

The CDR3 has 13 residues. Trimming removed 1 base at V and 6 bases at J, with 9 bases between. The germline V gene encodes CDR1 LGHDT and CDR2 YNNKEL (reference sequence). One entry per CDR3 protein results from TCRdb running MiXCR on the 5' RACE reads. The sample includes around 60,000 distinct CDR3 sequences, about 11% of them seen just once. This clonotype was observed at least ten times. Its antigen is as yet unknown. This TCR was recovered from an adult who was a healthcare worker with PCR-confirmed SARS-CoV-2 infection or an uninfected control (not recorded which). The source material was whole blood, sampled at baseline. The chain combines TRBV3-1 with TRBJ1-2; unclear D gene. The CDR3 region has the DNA TGTGCCAGCAGCCAAGCGGCGCAGGATGGCTACACCTTC. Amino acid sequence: CASSQAAQDGYTF.